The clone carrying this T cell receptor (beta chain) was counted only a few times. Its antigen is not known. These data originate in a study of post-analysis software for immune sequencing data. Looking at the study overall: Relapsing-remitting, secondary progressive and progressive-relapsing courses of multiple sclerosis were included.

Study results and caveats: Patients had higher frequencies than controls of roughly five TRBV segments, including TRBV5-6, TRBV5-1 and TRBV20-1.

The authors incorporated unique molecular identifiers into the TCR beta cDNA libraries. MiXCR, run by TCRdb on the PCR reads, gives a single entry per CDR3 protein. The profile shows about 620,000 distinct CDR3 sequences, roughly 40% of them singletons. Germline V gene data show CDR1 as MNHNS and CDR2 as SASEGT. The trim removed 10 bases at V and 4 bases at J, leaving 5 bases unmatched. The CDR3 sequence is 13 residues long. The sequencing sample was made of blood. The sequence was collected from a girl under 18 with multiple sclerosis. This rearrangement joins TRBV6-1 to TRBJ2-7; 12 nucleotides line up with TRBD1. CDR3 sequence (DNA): TGTGCCATCCGGGACAGGGGGCCGTACGAGCAGTACTTC. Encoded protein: CAIRDRGPYEQYF.